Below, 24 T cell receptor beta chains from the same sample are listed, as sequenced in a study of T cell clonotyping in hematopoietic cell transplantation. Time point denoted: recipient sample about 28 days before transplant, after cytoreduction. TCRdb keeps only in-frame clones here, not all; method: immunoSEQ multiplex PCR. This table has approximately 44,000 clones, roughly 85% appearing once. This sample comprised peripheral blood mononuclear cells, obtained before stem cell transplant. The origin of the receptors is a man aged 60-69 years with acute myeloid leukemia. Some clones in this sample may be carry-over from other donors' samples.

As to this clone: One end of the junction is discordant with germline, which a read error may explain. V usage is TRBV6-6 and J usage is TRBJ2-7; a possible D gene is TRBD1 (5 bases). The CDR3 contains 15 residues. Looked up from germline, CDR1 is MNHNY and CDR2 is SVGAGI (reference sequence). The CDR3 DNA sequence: TGTGCTAGCAGTTACTGGGGCAGGTCGGGCTACGAGCAGTACTTC. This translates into CASSYWGRSGYEQYF.

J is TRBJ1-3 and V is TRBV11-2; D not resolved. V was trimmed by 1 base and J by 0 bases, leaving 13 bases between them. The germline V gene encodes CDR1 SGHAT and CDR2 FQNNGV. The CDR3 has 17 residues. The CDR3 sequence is CASSLGVSGVSGNTIYF. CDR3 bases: TGTGCCAGCAGCTTAGGAGTGTCCGGGGTCTCTGGAAACACCATATATTTT.

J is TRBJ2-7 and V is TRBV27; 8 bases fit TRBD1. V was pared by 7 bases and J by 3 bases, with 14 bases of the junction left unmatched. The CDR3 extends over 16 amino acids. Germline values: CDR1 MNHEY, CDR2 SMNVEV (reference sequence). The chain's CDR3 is CASKPQGDRYLYEQYF. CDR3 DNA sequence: TGTGCCAGCAAACCACAGGGGGACAGGTATCTCTACGAGCAGTACTTC.

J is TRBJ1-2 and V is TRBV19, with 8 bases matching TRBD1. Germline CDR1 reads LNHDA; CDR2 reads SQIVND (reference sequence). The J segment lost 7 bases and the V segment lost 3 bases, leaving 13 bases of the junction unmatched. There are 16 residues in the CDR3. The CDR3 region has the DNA TGTGCCAGTAGTATTCTTCCGGGACAGGCCCGCCTTGGCTACACCTTC. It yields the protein CASSILPGQARLGYTF.

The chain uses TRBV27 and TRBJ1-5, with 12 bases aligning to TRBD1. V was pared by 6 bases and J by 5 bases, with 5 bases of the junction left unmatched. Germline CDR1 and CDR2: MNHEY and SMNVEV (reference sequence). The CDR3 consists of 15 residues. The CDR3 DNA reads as TGTGCCAGCAGCACGGGACAGGGGGCTTATCAGCCCCAGCATTTT. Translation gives CASSTGQGAYQPQHF.

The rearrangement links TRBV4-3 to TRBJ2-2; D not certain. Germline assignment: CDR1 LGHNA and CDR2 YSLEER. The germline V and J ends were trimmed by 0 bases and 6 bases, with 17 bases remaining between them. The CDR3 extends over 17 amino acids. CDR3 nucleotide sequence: TGCGCCAGCAGCCAAGATTTAAAGTGGGGATCCCCCGGGGAGCTGTTTTTT. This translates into CASSQDLKWGSPGELFF.

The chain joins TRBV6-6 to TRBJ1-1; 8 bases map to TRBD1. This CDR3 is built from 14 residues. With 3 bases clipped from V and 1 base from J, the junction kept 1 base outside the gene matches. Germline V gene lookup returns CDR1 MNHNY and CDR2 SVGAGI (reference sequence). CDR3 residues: CASSYGQGNTEAFF. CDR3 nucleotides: TGTGCCAGCAGTTATGGACAGGGGAACACTGAAGCTTTCTTT.

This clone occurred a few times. CDR3: CASSLEGKGNEKLFF. CDR3 nucleotides: TGTGCCAGCAGTTTAGAGGGGAAGGGAAATGAAAAACTGTTTTTT. This chain connects TRBV27 to TRBJ1-4; D possibly corresponds to TRBD1 (5 bases). CDR3 size: 15 residues. V was shortened by 2 bases and J by 5 bases, with 12 bases between the two germline ends. CDR1 and CDR2 (germline): MNHEY, SMNVEV (reference sequence). Complete variable domain (other parts from reference TRBV27 and TRBJ1-4): EAQVTQNPRYLITVTGKKLTVTCSQNMNHEYMSWYRQDPGLGLRQIYYSMNVEVTDKGDVPEGYKVSRKEKRNFPLILESPSPNQTSLYFCASSLEGKGNEKLFFGSGTQLSVL.

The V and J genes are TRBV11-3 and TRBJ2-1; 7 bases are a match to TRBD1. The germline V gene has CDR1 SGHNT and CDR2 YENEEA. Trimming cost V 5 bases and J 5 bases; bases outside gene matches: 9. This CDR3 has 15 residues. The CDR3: CASSPDRAGDNEQFF. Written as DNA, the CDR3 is TGTGCCAGCAGCCCCGACAGGGCCGGGGACAATGAGCAGTTCTTC.

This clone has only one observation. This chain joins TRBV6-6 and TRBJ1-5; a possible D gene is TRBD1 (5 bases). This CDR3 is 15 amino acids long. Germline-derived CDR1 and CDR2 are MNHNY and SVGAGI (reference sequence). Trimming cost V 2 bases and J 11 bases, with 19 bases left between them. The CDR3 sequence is CASSYRRGAPEAQHF. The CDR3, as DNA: TGTGCCAGCAGTTACAGGCGAGGGGCCCCTGAAGCCCAGCATTTT.

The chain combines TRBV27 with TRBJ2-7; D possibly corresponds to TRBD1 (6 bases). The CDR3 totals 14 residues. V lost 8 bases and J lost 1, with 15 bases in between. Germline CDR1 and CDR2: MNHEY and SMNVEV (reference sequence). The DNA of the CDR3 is TGTGCCAGCTCCCAGGGGCGGTGGTCCTACGAGCAGTACTTC. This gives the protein CASSQGRWSYEQYF.

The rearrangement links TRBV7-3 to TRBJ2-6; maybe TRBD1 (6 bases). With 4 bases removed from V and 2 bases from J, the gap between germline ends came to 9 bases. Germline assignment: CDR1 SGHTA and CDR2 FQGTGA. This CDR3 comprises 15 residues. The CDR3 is CASSSNRAGANVLTF. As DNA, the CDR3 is TGTGCCAGCAGCTCAAACAGGGCTGGGGCCAACGTCCTGACTTTC.

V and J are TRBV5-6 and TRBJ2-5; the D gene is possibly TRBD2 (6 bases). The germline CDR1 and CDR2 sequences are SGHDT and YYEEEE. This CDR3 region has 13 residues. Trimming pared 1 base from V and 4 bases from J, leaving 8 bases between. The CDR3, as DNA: TGTGCCAGCAGCTTGCAGGGACTAGAGACCCAGTACTTC. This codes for CASSLQGLETQYF.

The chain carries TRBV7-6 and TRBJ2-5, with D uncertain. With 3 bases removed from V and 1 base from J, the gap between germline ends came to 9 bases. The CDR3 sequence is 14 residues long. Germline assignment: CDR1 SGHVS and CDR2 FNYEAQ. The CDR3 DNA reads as TGTGCCAGCAGCTTTCGTGGCACCCAAGAGACCCAGTACTTC. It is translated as CASSFRGTQETQYF.

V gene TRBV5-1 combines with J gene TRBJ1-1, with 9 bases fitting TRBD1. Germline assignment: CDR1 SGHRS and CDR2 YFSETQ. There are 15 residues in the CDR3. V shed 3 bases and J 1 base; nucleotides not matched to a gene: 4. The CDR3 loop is CASSSDRGRNTEAFF. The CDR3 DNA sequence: TGCGCCAGCAGCTCGGACAGGGGTAGGAACACTGAAGCTTTCTTT.

For the CDR3, the DNA is TGCGCCAGCAGCCCAGAGGGTCTAAGGGGGGAAAAACTGTTTTTT. Protein sequence: CASSPEGLRGEKLFF. The chain has TRBV4-1 and TRBJ1-4; D might be TRBD1 (6 bases). CDR1 and CDR2 (germline): MGHRA, YSYEKL. This CDR3 has 15 residues. Trimming removed 4 bases from V and 8 bases from J, with 17 bases in between.

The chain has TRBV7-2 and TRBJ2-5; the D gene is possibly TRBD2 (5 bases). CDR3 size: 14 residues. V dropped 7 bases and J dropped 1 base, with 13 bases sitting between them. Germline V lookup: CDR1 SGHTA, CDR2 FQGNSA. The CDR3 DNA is TGTGCCAGCACGACGAGCGGACCCCAAGAGACCCAGTACTTC. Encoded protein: CASTTSGPQETQYF.

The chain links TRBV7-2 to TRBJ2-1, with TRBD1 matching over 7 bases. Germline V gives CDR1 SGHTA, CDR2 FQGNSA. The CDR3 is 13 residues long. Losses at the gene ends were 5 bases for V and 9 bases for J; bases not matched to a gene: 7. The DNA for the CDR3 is TGTGCCAGCAGCACGGACAGGTCGGCTGAGCAGTTCTTC. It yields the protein CASSTDRSAEQFF.

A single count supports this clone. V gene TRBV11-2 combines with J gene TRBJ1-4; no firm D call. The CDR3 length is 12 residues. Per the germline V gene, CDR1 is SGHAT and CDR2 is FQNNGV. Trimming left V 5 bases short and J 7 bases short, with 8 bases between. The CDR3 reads CASSPRGEKLFF. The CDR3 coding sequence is TGTGCCAGCAGCCCCCGGGGTGAAAAACTGTTTTTT.

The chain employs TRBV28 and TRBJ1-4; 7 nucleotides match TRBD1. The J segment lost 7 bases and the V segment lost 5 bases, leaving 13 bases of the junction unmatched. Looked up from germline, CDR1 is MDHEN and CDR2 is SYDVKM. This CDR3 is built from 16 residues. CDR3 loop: CASSPPGQAGSEKLFF. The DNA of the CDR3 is TGTGCCAGCAGTCCACCCGGACAGGCCGGGAGTGAAAAACTGTTTTTT.

The CDR3 sequence: CASSVNTYGYTF. As DNA, the CDR3 is TGTGCCAGCAGCGTCAACACCTATGGCTACACCTTC. The rearrangement joins TRBV11-2 to TRBJ1-2, with D unresolved. The CDR3 length is 12 residues. The V and J ends lost 5 bases and 4 bases respectively, with 8 bases between them. The germline gives CDR1 SGHAT, CDR2 FQNNGV.

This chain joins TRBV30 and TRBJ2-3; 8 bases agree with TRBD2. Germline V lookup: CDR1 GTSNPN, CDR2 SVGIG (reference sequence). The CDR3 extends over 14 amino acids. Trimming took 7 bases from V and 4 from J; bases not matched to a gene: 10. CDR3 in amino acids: CASTGGGMADTQYF. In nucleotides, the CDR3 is TGTGCCTCCACCGGGGGGGGCATGGCAGATACGCAGTATTTT.

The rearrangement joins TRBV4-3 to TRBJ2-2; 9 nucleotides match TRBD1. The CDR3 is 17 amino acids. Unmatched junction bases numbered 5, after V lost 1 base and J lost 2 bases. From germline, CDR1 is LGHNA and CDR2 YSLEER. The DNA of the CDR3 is TGCGCCAGCAGCCAAGTACAGGGGGCCCTCAACACCGGGGAGCTGTTTTTT. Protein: CASSQVQGALNTGELFF.

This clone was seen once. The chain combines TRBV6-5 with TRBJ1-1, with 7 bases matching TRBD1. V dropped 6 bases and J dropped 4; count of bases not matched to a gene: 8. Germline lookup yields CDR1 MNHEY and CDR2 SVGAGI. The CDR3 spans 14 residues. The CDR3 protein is CASRPTGVGTEAFF. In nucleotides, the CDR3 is TGTGCCAGCAGGCCCACAGGGGTTGGCACTGAAGCTTTCTTT.